The T cell receptor beta chain under discussion was sequenced for a study of regulatory T cells in long-lasting Graves disease. The CDR3 contains 14 residues. J gave up 6 bases and V 0 bases, and 2 bases lay outside the gene matches. The V gene's germline CDR1 is SGDLS and CDR2 YYNGEE. Time point in this sample: newly diagnosed GD, antithyroid drugs for less than 3 months. RNA from PBMCs was the source of the TCR library. This clonotype has a handful of counts. Both iRepertoire HTBI primers and Arm-PCR of CDR3 regions were used to build the TCR beta libraries. TCRdb redid the calling of the multiplex PCR reads with MiXCR, one entry per CDR3 protein. The data contain 550,000 to 650,000 distinct CDR3 sequences, about 16% of them singletons. The data also belong to a second study, concerning T cells in Graves' hyperthyroidism and ophthalmopathy. Per that paper: RT-PCR in the first round (using the HTBI primer set) targeted the TCR CDR3.

Here the sequenced sample was peripheral blood mononuclear cells (PBMCs), taken at new diagnosis, from a patient treated with antithyroid drugs. The receptor comes from a man between 18 and 35 years old with Graves disease. This chain connects TRBV9 to TRBJ2-1, with TRBD1 matching 8 bases. CDR3 amino acids: CASSVATGGNEQFF. The CDR3 region has the DNA TGTGCCAGCAGCGTAGCTACAGGGGGCAATGAGCAGTTCTTC.